What follows is one T cell receptor (beta chain) and its context. The CDR3 is 16 residues long. Losses at the gene ends were 5 bases for V and 8 bases for J; bases not matched to a gene: 7. Germline assignment: CDR1 LGHNA and CDR2 YSLEER. The data are from a study of radiotherapy plus CTLA-4 blockade in lung cancer. TCRdb's table, derived via immunoSEQ multiplex PCR, lists solely in-frame clones and lacks some. Here the sample spans some 87,000 clones, about 80% being singletons. The genes are TRBV4-3 and TRBJ2-1; 15 bases line up with TRBD2. The origin of this receptor is a human donor with non-small cell lung cancer that progressed on radiotherapy plus ipilimumab. The sequencing here drew on peripheral blood, taken from a patient treated with radiotherapy plus ipilimumab. CDR3 DNA sequence: TGCGCCAGCAGCGAAGGACTAGCGGGAGGGTGGGATGAGCAGTTCTTC. Encoded protein: CASSEGLAGGWDEQFF.